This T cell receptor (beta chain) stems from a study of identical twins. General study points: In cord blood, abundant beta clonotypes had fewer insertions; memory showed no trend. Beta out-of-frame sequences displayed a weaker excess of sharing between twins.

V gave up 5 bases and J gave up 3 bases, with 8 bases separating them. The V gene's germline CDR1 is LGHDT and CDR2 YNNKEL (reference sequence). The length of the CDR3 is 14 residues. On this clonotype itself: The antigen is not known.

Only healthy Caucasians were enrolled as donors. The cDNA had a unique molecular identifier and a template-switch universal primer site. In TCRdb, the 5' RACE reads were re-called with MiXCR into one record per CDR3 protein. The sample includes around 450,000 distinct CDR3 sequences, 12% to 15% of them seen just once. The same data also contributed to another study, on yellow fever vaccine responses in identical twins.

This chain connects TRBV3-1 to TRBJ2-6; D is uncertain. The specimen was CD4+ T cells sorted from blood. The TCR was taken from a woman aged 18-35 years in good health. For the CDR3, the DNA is TGTGCCAGCAGCTCCTATTATGGGGCCAACGTCCTGACTTTC. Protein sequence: CASSSYYGANVLTF.